These 16 T cell receptor beta chains were all obtained from the same sample, sequenced in a study of T cell repertoires in cytomegalovirus infection. Via MiXCR, TCRdb re-called the reads, giving one row per CDR3 protein. The table shows about 330,000 distinct CDR3 sequences, with 34% occurring only once. The antigens for these receptors are not known. The sequencing used cultured PBMCs, collected from culture after CMV antigen stimulation. These receptors came from a human donor in good health (CMV status not recorded). Some clones in this sample may be carry-over from other donors' samples.

This clonotype was seen a handful of times. V is TRBV2 and J is TRBJ2-1, with TRBD1 identical over 9 bases. CDR3 length equals 15 residues. V lost 4 bases to trimming and J lost 1 base; unmatched junction nucleotides: 2. Germline CDR1 and CDR2: SNHLY and FYNNEI. The CDR3 DNA is TGTGCCAGCAGTGGGGGACAGGGTTCCTACAATGAGCAGTTCTTC. The encoded protein is CASSGGQGSYNEQFF.

The V gene is TRBV11-2, the J gene TRBJ2-1, with 7 bases identical to TRBD2. The CDR3 spans 16 residues. J gave up 10 bases and V 3 bases, and 15 bases lay outside the gene matches. Germline V gene data show CDR1 as SGHAT and CDR2 as FQNNGV. CDR3 sequence (DNA): TGTGCCAGCAGCTTTTCCATAGGGCGGGAGTATAACGAGCAGTTCTTC. It translates to CASSFSIGREYNEQFF.

This clonotype has just a few counts. The chain couples TRBV7-2 to TRBJ2-3; 7 bases map to TRBD2. Germline-derived CDR1 and CDR2 are SGHTA and FQGNSA. The CDR3 covers 15 residues. V dropped 2 bases and J dropped 3; count of bases not matched to a gene: 5. The DNA of the CDR3 is TGTGCCAGCAGCTTAATAATACTAGCGACAGATACGCAGTATTTT. This gives the protein CASSLIILATDTQYF.

This clonotype came up a few times. The chain employs TRBV6-1 and TRBJ1-5, with 7 bases aligning to TRBD1. Per germline, CDR1 MNHNS and CDR2 SASEGT. Trimming removed 7 bases from V and 6 bases from J; junction bases left unmatched: 15. The CDR3 has 16 residues. The CDR3 sequence: CASKSSGQVLVQPQHF. The CDR3 DNA reads TGTGCCAGCAAATCAAGCGGACAGGTCCTAGTTCAGCCCCAGCATTTT.

The chain employs TRBV5-1 and TRBJ2-5; D remains unclear. The V end was cut by 3 bases, the J end by 5 bases, with 11 bases between. The length of the CDR3 is 13 residues. Germline V lookup: CDR1 SGHRS, CDR2 YFSETQ. CDR3 amino acids: CASSSWLEETQYF. The CDR3 region has the DNA TGCGCCAGCAGCTCGTGGTTGGAGGAGACCCAGTACTTC.

The rearrangement uses TRBV12-3 or TRBV12-4 and TRBJ1-4; D not resolved. The ends were cut back, 5 bases at V and 10 bases at J, with 11 bases in the middle. CDR3 length equals 12 residues. The DNA of the CDR3 is TGTGCCAGCAGTCTTGGAGACTTAAAACTGTTTTTT. Its protein is CASSLGDLKLFF.

The chain is built from TRBV10-3 and TRBJ1-1; D uncertain. Trimming shortened V by 10 bases and J by 3 bases, and 21 bases separated the two germline ends. This CDR3 spans 15 amino acids. In germline, CDR1 is ENHRY, CDR2 SYGVKD. The CDR3 spells CATRAAVGLDTEAFF. The CDR3 bases are TGTGCCACCCGGGCGGCGGTCGGGCTGGACACTGAAGCTTTCTTT.

This clonotype was observed a few times. The chain has TRBV12-3 or TRBV12-4 and TRBJ1-1; 9 bases fit TRBD1. The CDR3 consists of 14 residues. V lost 5 bases, J lost 5 bases, and 6 bases stayed unmatched. The CDR3 spells CASSQHRGQTEAFF. DNA of the CDR3: TGTGCCAGCAGTCAACACAGGGGGCAGACTGAAGCTTTCTTT.

This clonotype has only a few counts. This chain joins TRBV24-1 and TRBJ2-3; D is unclear. Per the germline V gene, CDR1 is KGHDR and CDR2 is SFDVKD. Trimming shortened V by 2 bases and J by 2 bases, and 10 bases separated the two germline ends. The CDR3 has 15 amino acids. The CDR3 loop is CATSDYGLYTDTQYF. In nucleotides, the CDR3 is TGTGCCACCAGTGATTACGGCCTCTACACAGATACGCAGTATTTT.

In this sample, this clonotype turned up a few times. The rearrangement links TRBV5-8 to TRBJ2-4, with D tentatively TRBD2 (6 bases). Germline CDR1 reads SGHTS; CDR2 reads YDEGEE. This CDR3 region has 15 residues. This CDR3 is CVAAWEASARNIQYF. The CDR3 DNA is TGTGTAGCAGCTTGGGAGGCTAGCGCTAGAAACATTCAGTACTTC.

Concerning this clonotype itself: Compared with germline, one end of the junction differs, possibly owing to a read error. V usage is TRBV6-2 or TRBV6-3 and J usage is TRBJ2-7, with D unclear. The CDR3 runs to 12 residues. Germline-derived CDR1 and CDR2 are MNHEY and SVGEGT. In DNA form, the CDR3 reads TGTGCCGGCAGCCTATTCTCCTACGAGCAGTACTTC. Its translation is CAGSLFSYEQYF.

There are a few counts of this clonotype. The V gene is TRBV24-1, the J gene TRBJ1-5; D may be TRBD1 (6 bases). Per the germline V gene, CDR1 is KGHDR and CDR2 is SFDVKD. V gave up 4 bases and J gave up 1 base, with 16 bases separating them. This CDR3 comprises 17 residues. The CDR3 loop is CATSDPTDSMSNQPQHF. The CDR3 bases are TGTGCCACCAGTGACCCTACGGACAGTATGAGCAATCAGCCCCAGCATTTT.

This clonotype was recorded at least ten times. The rearrangement links TRBV7-2 to TRBJ2-7; 8 bases are shared with TRBD1. Germline trimming cut 1 base from V and 4 bases from J; bases unmatched to any gene: 3. CDR3 length: 14 amino acids. The germline V gene has CDR1 SGHTA and CDR2 FQGNSA. CDR3 sequence (DNA): TGTGCCAGCAGCTTAGGACAGGGGAATTACGAGCAGTACGTC. Translated: CASSLGQGNYEQYV.

By frequency in the sample, this clonotype is medium-sized (0.01 to 0.1%). The chain links TRBV7-2 to TRBJ1-1; a weak D match, TRBD1 (6 bases). Germline CDR1 and CDR2: SGHTA and FQGNSA. V lost 3 bases to trimming and J lost 0 bases, with 8 bases between them. CDR3 length equals 14 residues. CDR3 coding DNA: TGTGCCAGCAGCTTTGGACAGCTGAACACTGAAGCTTTCTTT. This translates into CASSFGQLNTEAFF.

A few counts support this clonotype. The chain employs TRBV6-2 or TRBV6-3 and TRBJ2-6, with D perhaps TRBD1 (6 bases). Germline V CDR1 and CDR2: MNHEY, SVGEGT. The V end was cut by 5 bases, the J end by 1 base, with 18 bases between. The CDR3 is 18 amino acids. The CDR3 DNA sequence: TGTGCCAGCAGTCCCCTTTTGACAGGCCTATCTGGGGCCAACGTCCTGACTTTC. Translating gives CASSPLLTGLSGANVLTF.

The chain combines TRBV5-6 with TRBJ2-7, with TRBD1 identical over 7 bases. Germline values: CDR1 SGHDT, CDR2 YYEEEE. V was clipped by 1 base and J by 5 bases; unmatched bases: 3. This CDR3 comprises 13 residues. The CDR3 DNA is TGTGCCAGCAGCTTGATAGGGGGCGACGAGCAGTACGTC. It yields the protein CASSLIGGDEQYV.